The T cell receptor (beta chain) described here comes from a study of identical twins. As for this clonotype: Its specificity is unknown.

Whole-study results and caveats: Zero-insertion findings could be partly confounded by invariant cells (MAIT and iNKT cells). Fewer insertions were carried by abundant cord blood beta clonotypes, but none was seen in memory repertoires.

TCRdb called the 5' RACE reads again in MiXCR, with one record for every CDR3 protein. The sample has 420,000 or so distinct CDR3 sequences, about a fifth seen once; the top ten hold roughly an eighth. Germline CDR1 and CDR2: SGHRS and YFSETQ. The trim removed 3 bases at V and 6 bases at J, leaving 4 bases unmatched. The CDR3 contains 15 residues. This clonotype originated in a man over 45 in good health. Sequenced material: naive T cells sorted from blood. V and J are TRBV5-1 and TRBJ1-6, with TRBD1 identical over 9 bases. Written as DNA, the CDR3 is TGCGCCAGCAGCTGGGGGACAGGGACTAATTCACCCCTCCACTTT. Encoded protein: CASSWGTGTNSPLHF. Based on the CDR3 plus reference TRBV5-1 and TRBJ1-6, the full variable domain is KAGVTQTPRYLIKTRGQQVTLSCSPISGHRSVSWYQQTPGQGLQFLFEYFSETQRNKGNFPGRFSGRQFSNSRSEMNVSTLELGDSALYLCASSWGTGTNSPLHFGNGTRLTVT.